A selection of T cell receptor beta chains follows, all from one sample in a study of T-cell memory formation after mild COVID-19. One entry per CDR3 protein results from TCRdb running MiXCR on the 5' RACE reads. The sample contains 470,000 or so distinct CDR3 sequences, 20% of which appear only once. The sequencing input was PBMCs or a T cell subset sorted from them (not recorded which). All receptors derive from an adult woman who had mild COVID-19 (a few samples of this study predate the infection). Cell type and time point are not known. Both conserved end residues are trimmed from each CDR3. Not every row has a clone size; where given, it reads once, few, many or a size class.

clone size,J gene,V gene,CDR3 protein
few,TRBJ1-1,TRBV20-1,SARGPGTGEAF
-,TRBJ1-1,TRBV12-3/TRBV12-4,ASSFVQAEAF
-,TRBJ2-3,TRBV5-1,ASSASTSGPQY
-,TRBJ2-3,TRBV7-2,ASSLVRTGVRSDTQY
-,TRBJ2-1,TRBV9,ASSVGWGGNEQF
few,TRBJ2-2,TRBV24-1,ATSPGVGFGELF
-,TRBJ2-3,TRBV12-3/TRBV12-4,ASRRGTTDTQY
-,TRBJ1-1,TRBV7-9,ASSLSRGQDTEAF
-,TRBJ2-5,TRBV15,ATSSQYTETQY
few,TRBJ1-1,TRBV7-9,ASSFRNWDRGFWEVTEAF
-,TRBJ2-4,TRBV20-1,SARDPKDPIRKAKNIQY
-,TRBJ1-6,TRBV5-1,ASSLMTGRNSPLH
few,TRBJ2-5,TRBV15,ATSSLRKRGETQY
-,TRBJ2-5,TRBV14,ASSQLGAPQETQY
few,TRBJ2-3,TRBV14,ASSLPRGGRGDTQY
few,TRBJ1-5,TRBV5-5,ASSSGTGGIQPQH
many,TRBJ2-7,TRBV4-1,ASSRQGSYEQY
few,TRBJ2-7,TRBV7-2,ASVPTSGFYEQY
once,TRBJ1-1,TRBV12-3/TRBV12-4,ASSSGTINTEAF
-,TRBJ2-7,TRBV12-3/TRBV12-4,ASSLFNTDQQY
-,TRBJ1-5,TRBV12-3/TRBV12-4,ASSLVLGAGQPQH
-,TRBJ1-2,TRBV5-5,ASSPLTALGGYT
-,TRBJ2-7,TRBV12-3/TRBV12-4,ASSLARELSYEQY
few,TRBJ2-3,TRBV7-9,ASFRSTDTQY
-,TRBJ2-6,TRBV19,ASRQDSGANVLT
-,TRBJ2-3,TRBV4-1,ASSQTGLGTDTQY
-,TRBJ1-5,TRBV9,ASSVEEGAGNQPQH
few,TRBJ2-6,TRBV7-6,ASSPRFVRGANVLT
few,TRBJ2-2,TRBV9,ASSVGGVNTGELF
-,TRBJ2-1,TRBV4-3,ASSAARAEQF
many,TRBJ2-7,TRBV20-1,SAEDWTGSYEQY
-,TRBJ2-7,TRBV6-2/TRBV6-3,ASRPQGRSGDEQY
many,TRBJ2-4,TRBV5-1,ASSASDIQY
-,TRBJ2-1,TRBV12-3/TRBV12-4,ASSSWTSGLNEQF
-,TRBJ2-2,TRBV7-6,ASSLSHPAGGPSGELF
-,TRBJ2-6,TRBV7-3,ASSLQGATGANVLT
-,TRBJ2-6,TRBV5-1,ASATGSGANVLT
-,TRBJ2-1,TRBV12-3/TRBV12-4,ASSLGSLYNEQF
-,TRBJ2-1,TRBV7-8,ASSLVPSGRGDEQF
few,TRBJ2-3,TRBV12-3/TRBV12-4,ASSLSAVYTQY
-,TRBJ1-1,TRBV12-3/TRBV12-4,ASRDPPNTEAF
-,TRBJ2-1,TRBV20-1,SATQASGSVNEQF
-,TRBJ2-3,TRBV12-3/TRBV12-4,ASSLETARMYTQY
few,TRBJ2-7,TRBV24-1,ATSASGTSYEQY
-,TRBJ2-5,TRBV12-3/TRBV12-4,ASRGLAGGQETQY
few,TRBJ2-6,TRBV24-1,ATSDLSGANVLT
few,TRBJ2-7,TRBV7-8,ASSLLAGGPNEQY
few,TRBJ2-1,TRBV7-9,ASSFGLAGDRGEQF
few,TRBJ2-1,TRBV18,ASSPLGTGGNEQF